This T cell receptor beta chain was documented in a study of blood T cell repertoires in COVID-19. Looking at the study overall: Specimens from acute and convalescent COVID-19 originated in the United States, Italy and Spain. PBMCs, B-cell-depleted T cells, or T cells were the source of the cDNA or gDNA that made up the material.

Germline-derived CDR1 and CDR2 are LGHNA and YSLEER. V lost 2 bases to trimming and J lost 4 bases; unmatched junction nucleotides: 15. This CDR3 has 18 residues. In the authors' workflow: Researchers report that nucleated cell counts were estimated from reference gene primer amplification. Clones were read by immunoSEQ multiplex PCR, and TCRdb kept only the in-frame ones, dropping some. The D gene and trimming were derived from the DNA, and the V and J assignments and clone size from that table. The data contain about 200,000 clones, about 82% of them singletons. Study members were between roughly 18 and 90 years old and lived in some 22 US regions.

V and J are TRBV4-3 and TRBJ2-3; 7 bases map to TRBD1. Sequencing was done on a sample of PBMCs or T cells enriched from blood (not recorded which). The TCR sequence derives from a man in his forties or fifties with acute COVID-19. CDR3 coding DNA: TGCGCCAGCAGCCAACGAAAGGGGACAGCCCGCTCGGCAGATACGCAGTATTTT. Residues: CASSQRKGTARSADTQYF.